The T cell receptor (beta chain) described here comes from a study of blood T cell repertoires in COVID-19. Method: immunoSEQ multiplex PCR; TCRdb's copy keeps in-frame clones and lacks some. This table has approximately 450,000 clones, 85% to 90% appearing once. Germline lookup yields CDR1 SGHRS and CDR2 YFSETQ. The CDR3 runs 16 residues. Trimming cost V 4 bases and J 2 bases; bases outside gene matches: 6. The source is a man aged 25-45 years who had recovered from COVID-19. The J gene is TRBJ1-4, the V gene TRBV5-1, with 9 bases that match TRBD1. Sequences were obtained from PBMCs or T cells enriched from blood (not recorded which). The CDR3 DNA sequence: TGCGCCAGCAGCAGGACAGGGGACGGCACTAATGAAAAACTGTTTTTT. Translation: CASSRTGDGTNEKLFF.